Here is one T cell receptor beta chain with its context. The data were obtained in a study of immune evolution from preneoplasia to lung adenocarcinoma. CDR1 is SGHNT and CDR2 is YYREEE in the germline V gene (reference sequence). After removal of 3 bases from V and 5 bases from J, the junction contained 11 bases not matched to a gene. The CDR3 extends over 16 amino acids. Profiled with immunoSEQ multiplex PCR; TCRdb holds only in-frame clones, not every one. The sample records 8,000 or so clones, almost 80% being singletons. The clonotype comes from a donor aged 70 or over with lung adenocarcinoma. The sequencing input was FFPE minimally invasive lung adenocarcinoma tissue. The chain employs TRBV5-4 and TRBJ2-7, with 10 bases aligning to TRBD2. Written as DNA, the CDR3 is TGTGCCAGCAGCTCCACGATAGCGGGAGGCATGAACGAGCAGTACTTC. As protein: CASSSTIAGGMNEQYF.